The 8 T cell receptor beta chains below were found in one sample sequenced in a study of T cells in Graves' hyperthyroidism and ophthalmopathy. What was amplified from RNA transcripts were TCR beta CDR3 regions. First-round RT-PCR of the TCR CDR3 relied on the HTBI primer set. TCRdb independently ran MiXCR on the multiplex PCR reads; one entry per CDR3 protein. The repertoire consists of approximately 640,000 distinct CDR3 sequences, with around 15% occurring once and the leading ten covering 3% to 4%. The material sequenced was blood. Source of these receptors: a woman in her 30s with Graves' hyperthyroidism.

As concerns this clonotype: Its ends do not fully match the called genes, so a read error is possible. CDR3 sequence (DNA): TGTGCCAGCAGCACGGACCACGGACAGGGTTTTATTGACTCCTACAATGAGCAGCTCTTC. Translation: CASSTDHGQGFIDSYNEQLF. V usage is TRBV11-3 and J usage is TRBJ2-1, with 8 bases fitting TRBD1. There are 20 residues in the CDR3. Germline CDR1 reads SGHNT; CDR2 reads YENEEA.

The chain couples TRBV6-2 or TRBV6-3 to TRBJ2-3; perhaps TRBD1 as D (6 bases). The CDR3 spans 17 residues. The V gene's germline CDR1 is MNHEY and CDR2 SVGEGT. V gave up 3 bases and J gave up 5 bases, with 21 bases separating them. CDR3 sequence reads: CASSYEARDQGIDTQYF. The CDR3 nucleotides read TGTGCCAGCAGTTATGAGGCTAGGGACCAGGGGATAGATACGCAGTATTTT.

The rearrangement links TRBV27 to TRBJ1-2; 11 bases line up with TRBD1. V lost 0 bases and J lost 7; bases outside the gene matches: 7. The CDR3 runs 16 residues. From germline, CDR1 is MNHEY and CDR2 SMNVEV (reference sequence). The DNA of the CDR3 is TGTGCCAGCAGTTTATCGCCGGGACAGGGGGGTTCTGGCTACACCTTC. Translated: CASSLSPGQGGSGYTF.

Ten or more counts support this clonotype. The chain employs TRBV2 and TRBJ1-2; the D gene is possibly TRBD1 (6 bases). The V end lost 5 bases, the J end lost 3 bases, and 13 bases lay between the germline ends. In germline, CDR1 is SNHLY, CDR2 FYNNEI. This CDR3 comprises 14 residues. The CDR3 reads CASSLQGPDYGYTF. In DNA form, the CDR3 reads TGTGCCAGCAGTCTTCAGGGGCCTGACTATGGCTACACCTTC.

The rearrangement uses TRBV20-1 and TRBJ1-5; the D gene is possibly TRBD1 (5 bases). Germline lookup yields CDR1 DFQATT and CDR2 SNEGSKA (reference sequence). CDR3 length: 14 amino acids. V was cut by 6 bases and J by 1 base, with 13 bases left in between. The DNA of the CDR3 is TGCAGTGCCATCGACAGTACCAGCAATCAGCCCCAGCATTTT. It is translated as CSAIDSTSNQPQHF.

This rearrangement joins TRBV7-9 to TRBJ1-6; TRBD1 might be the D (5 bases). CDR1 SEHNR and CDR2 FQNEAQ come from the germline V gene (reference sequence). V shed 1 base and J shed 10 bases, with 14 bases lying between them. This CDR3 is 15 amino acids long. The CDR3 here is CASSLGGGVGSPLHF. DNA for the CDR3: TGTGCCAGCAGCTTAGGAGGAGGGGTCGGGTCACCCCTCCACTTT.

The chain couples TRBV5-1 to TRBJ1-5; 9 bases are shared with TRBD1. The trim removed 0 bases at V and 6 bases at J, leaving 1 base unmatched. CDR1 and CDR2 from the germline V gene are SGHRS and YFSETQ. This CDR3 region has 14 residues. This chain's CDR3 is CASSLGTGVQPQHF. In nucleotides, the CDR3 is TGCGCCAGCAGCTTGGGGACAGGGGTTCAGCCCCAGCATTTT.

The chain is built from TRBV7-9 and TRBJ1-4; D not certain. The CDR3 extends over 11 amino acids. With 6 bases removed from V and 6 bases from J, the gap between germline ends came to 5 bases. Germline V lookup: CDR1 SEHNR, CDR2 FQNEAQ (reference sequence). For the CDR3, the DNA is TGTGCCAGCAGTCATGATGAAAAACTGTTTTTT. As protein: CASSHDEKLFF.